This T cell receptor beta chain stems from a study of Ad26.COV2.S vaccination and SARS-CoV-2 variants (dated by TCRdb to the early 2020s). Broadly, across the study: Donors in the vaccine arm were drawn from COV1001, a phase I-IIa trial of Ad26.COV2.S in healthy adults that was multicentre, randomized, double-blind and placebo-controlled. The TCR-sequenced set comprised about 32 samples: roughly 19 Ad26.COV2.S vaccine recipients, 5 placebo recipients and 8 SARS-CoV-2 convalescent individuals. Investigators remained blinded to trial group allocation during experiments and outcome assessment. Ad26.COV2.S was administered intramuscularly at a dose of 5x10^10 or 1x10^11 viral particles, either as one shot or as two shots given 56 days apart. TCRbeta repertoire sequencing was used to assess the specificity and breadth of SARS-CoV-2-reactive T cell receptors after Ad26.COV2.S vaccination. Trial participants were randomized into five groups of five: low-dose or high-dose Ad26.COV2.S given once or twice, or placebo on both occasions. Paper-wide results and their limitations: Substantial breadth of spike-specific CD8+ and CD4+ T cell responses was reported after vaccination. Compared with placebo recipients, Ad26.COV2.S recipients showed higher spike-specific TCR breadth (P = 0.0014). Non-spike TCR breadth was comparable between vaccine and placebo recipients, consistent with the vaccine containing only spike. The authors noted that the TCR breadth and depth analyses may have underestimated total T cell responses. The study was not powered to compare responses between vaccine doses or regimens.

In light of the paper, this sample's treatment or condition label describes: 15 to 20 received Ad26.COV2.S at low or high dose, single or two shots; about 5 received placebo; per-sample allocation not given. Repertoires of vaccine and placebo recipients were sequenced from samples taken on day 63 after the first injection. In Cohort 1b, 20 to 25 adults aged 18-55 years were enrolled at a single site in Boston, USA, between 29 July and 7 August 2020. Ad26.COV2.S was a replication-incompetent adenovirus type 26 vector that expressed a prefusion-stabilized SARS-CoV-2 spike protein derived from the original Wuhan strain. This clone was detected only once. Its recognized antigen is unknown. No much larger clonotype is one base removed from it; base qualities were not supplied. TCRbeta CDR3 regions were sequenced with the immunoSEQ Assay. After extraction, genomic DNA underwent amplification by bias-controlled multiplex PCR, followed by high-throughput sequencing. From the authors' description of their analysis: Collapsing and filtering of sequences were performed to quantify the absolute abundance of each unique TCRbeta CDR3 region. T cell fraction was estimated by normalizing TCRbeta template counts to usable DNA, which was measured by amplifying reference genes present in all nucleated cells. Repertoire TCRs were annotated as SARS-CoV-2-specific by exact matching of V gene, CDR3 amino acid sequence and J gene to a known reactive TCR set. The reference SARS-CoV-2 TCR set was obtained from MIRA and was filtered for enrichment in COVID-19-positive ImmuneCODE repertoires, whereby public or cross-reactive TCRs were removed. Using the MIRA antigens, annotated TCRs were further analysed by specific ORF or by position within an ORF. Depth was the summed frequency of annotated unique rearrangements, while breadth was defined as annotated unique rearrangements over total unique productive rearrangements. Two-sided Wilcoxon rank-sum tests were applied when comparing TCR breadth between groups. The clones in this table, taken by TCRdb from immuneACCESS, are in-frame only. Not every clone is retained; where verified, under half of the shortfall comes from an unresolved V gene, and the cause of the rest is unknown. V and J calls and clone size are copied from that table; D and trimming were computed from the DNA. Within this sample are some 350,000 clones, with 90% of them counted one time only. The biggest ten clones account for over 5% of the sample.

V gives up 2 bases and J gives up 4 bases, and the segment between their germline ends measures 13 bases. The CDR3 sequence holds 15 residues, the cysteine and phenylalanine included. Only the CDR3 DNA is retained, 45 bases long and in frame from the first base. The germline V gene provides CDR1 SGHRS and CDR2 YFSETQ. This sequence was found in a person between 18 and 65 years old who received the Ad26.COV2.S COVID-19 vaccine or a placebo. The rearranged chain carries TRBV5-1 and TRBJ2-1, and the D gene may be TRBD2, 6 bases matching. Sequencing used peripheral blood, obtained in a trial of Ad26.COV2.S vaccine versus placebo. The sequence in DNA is TGCGCCAGCAGCTTCTCCGGCGGGACTTACAATGAGCAGTTCTTC. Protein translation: CASSFSGGTYNEQFF. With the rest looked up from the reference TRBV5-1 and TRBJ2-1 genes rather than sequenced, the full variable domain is KAGVTQTPRYLIKTRGQQVTLSCSPISGHRSVSWYQQTPGQGLQFLFEYFSETQRNKGNFPGRFSGRQFSNSRSEMNVSTLELGDSALYLCASSFSGGTYNEQFFGPGTRLTVL.